This T cell receptor (beta chain) was documented in a study of T cell responses to AZD1222 COVID-19 vaccine. On the study more broadly: The analysis combined second doses at about 4 or about 12 weeks. Whole-study findings and limits: Vaccination with two AZD1222 doses was followed by a rise in Spike-specific TCR breadth and depth. Among vaccine-associated CD4 TCRs, coverage spanned spike, with dominance at 160-218 and 743-854. Unmutated variant regions reportedly attract nearly half of all spike-specific TCRs.

Clones were sequenced by immunoSEQ multiplex PCR, and TCRdb holds only the in-frame ones, with some missing. Of about 130,000 clones listed, about 87% were seen once; the top ten hold roughly 4%. CDR3 length: 18 residues. V shed 6 bases and J shed 0 bases, with 23 bases lying between them. Per germline, CDR1 MNHEY and CDR2 SVGEGT. Of note for this clone: The antigen remains unidentified.

This receptor was identified in an adult in good health. The chain links TRBV6-2 or TRBV6-3 to TRBJ1-1, with a weak D call TRBD1 (5 bases). The input for sequencing was peripheral blood, taken on day 0 of AZD1222 vaccination. DNA for the CDR3: TGTGCCAGCAGCCAGCGGCGGGGGGGGAATGTGATGAACACTGAAGCTTTCTTT. This sequence encodes CASSQRRGGNVMNTEAFF.